A single sample gave rise to the 15 T cell receptor beta chains below, sequenced in a study of shared clonotypes between healthy human individuals (dated by TCRdb to 2018 to 2020). CD8 naive samples consisted of CD45RO-negative cells that were positively selected for CCR7, yielding a CD45RA+CCR7+ population without TemRA cells. The library was made by the immunoSEQ multiplex PCR assay. Entries here come from immuneACCESS through TCRdb and include only in-frame sequences with V and J called. Some clones fail to appear in such tables; in the studies checked, an unresolved V gene covers under half of the shortfall, and the cause of the remainder is unknown. A total of 700,000 to 950,000 clones appear in this sample, roughly 96% of them only once. The ten biggest clones cover around 0.25% of the sample. The sequenced material came from naive CD8+ T cells sorted from blood. The sample's cell subset or site label, decoded: CD45RA+CCR7+. The receptor set was obtained from a man between 25 and 39 years old in good health.

The chain links TRBV27 to TRBJ2-7; 10 positions agree with TRBD2. CDR3 length equals 12 residues. Trimming cost V 8 bases and J 2 bases; bases outside gene matches: 0. Germline CDR1 reads MNHEY; CDR2 reads SMNVEV (reference sequence). CDR3 residues: CASGTSAYEQYF. The CDR3 DNA reads as TGTGCCAGCGGGACTAGCGCCTACGAGCAGTACTTC.

The chain recombines TRBV5-4 with TRBJ2-7; no firm D call. Trimming shortened V by 4 bases and J by 6 bases, and 23 bases separated the two germline ends. Germline-derived CDR1 and CDR2 are SGHNT and YYREEE (reference sequence). The CDR3 covers 16 residues. CDR3: CASSEDSYRSFAEQYF. The CDR3 region has the DNA TGTGCCAGCAGCGAAGACTCGTACCGTTCCTTTGCCGAGCAGTACTTC.

This chain connects TRBV28 to TRBJ2-7; D possibly corresponds to TRBD2 (6 bases). Germline loops: CDR1 MDHEN, CDR2 SYDVKM. CDR3 length: 12 residues. Trimming took off 5 bases at V and 3 bases at J, with 8 bases between the two ends. DNA for the CDR3: TGTGCCAGCAGTCGGGACTTCTACGAGCAGTACTTC. It codes for CASSRDFYEQYF.

The V and J genes are TRBV5-1 and TRBJ2-1, with 14 nucleotides matching TRBD2. The V and J ends lost 4 bases and 8 bases, in that order; junction bases with no gene match: 8. This CDR3 is 16 amino acids long. Germline CDR1 is SGHRS and CDR2 is YFSETQ. The CDR3 DNA sequence: TGCGCCAGCAGCCCGGGACTAGCGGGAGAAGACCATGAGCAGTTCTTC. Protein product: CASSPGLAGEDHEQFF.

The CDR3 loop reads CASSVRRDRSLNEQFF. In DNA form, the CDR3 reads TGTGCCAGCAGCGTACGGCGGGATAGATCCCTTAATGAGCAGTTCTTC. The chain uses TRBV9 and TRBJ2-1; perhaps TRBD2 as D (6 bases). V lost 1 base to trimming and J lost 7 bases, with 18 bases between them. Looked up from germline, CDR1 is SGDLS and CDR2 is YYNGEE. The CDR3 sequence is 16 residues long. The variable domain in full, completed from reference TRBV9 and TRBJ2-1, reads DSGVTQTPKHLITATGQRVTLRCSPRSGDLSVYWYQQSLDQGLQFLIQYYNGEERAKGNILERFSAQQFPDLHSELNLSSLELGDSALYFCASSVRRDRSLNEQFFGPGTRLTVL.

This chain connects TRBV7-8 to TRBJ2-7, with D possibly matching TRBD1 (6 bases). Germline values: CDR1 SGHVS, CDR2 FQNEAQ. Trimming shortened V by 3 bases and J by 3 bases, and 21 bases separated the two germline ends. The CDR3 loop spans 17 amino acids. The CDR3 loop reads CASSLTGETPHLYEQYF. The CDR3 DNA follows: TGTGCCAGCAGCTTGACAGGAGAGACACCACATCTCTACGAGCAGTACTTC.

The chain combines TRBV11-2 with TRBJ2-7; D possibly corresponds to TRBD1 (5 bases). Deletions cut 4 bases from V and 2 bases from J, with 12 bases between. CDR3 length equals 14 residues. The germline gives CDR1 SGHAT, CDR2 FQNNGV. CDR3 DNA sequence: TGTGCCAGCAGCTACCAGGGTGGCGCCTACGAGCAGTACTTC. Residues: CASSYQGGAYEQYF. The full variable domain, with the rest looked up from reference TRBV11-2 and TRBJ2-7, is EAGVAQSPRYKIIEKRQSVAFWCNPISGHATLYWYQQILGQGPKLLIQFQNNGVVDDSQLPKDRFSAERLKGVDSTLKIQPAKLEDSAVYLCASSYQGGAYEQYFGPGTRLTVT.

V and J are TRBV14 and TRBJ2-7; 9 positions match TRBD2. Unmatched junction bases numbered 4, after V lost 5 bases and J lost 5 bases. The germline CDR1 and CDR2 sequences are SGHDN and FVKESK. The CDR3 has 13 amino acids. CDR3 sequence (DNA): TGTGCCAGCAGCTTTAGCGGGAGTAACGAGCAGTACTTC. This translates into CASSFSGSNEQYF.

A word on this clone: Other nucleotide sequences from this sample produce the same CDR3. This rearrangement joins TRBV5-5 to TRBJ2-1; no definite D call. This CDR3 has 13 amino acids. The V gene's germline CDR1 is SGHKS and CDR2 YYEKEE (reference sequence). V lost 0 bases and J lost 4, with 5 bases in between. CDR3 in DNA: TGTGCCAGCAGCTTGGTTCTGTACAATGAGCAGTTCTTC. Protein sequence: CASSLVLYNEQFF.

The V and J genes are TRBV5-4 and TRBJ2-7; 7 bases line up with TRBD1. There are 14 residues in the CDR3. V lost 2 bases, J lost 5 bases, and 7 bases stayed unmatched. Germline lookup yields CDR1 SGHNT and CDR2 YYREEE (reference sequence). This chain's CDR3 is CASSLGQVPHEQYF. The CDR3 nucleotides read TGTGCCAGCAGCTTAGGACAGGTCCCTCACGAGCAGTACTTC.

V is TRBV10-2 and J is TRBJ2-3; 10 bases line up with TRBD2. The CDR3 is made up of 15 amino acids. The J segment lost 2 bases and the V segment lost 5 bases, leaving 4 bases of the junction unmatched. Germline CDR1 and CDR2: WSHSY and SAAADI. CDR3 region: CASSRTSGTTDTQYF. As DNA, the CDR3 is TGCGCCAGCAGTCGGACTAGCGGAACCACAGATACGCAGTATTTT.

This chain uses TRBV7-9 with TRBJ2-7, with D unclear. Trimming took 5 bases from V and 7 from J, leaving 15 bases between them. The CDR3 is 13 residues long. CDR1 is SEHNR, CDR2 FQNEAQ, per germline (reference sequence). The chain's CDR3 is CASSLPQVLEQYF. The CDR3 DNA follows: TGTGCCAGCAGCCTTCCCCAGGTGTTAGAGCAGTACTTC.

The chain couples TRBV4-1 to TRBJ2-7; TRBD2 matches at 7 bases. V shed 3 bases, J shed 4 bases, and the junction held 6 bases outside the gene matches. This CDR3 contains 14 residues. Germline lookup yields CDR1 MGHRA and CDR2 YSYEKL. The chain's CDR3 is CASSQREGRYEQYF. The CDR3 nucleotides are TGCGCCAGCAGCCAGAGGGAGGGCAGGTACGAGCAGTACTTC.

V is TRBV7-3 and J is TRBJ2-1, with 8 bases identical to TRBD2. Germline V gives CDR1 SGHTA, CDR2 FQGTGA. V shed 4 bases and J 5 bases; nucleotides not matched to a gene: 4. The CDR3 is 14 residues long. The CDR3 region is CASSSSGSHNEQFF. The DNA of the CDR3 is TGTGCCAGCAGCTCGAGCGGGAGCCACAATGAGCAGTTCTTC.

The V and J genes are TRBV7-9 and TRBJ2-1; the D is unclear. Germline CDR1 is SEHNR and CDR2 is FQNEAQ (reference sequence). The CDR3 spans 13 residues. The V gene lost 5 bases and the J gene lost 5 bases, with 10 bases spanning the gap. CDR3 bases: TGTGCCAGCAGCCTGCGGACGGACAATGAGCAGTTCTTC. This encodes CASSLRTDNEQFF.